This paragraph reports one TCR beta chain. Its antigen remains unknown. This entry belongs to a study of shared clonotypes between healthy human individuals. V was trimmed by 2 bases and J by 7 bases, leaving 17 bases between them. Germline values: CDR1 MNHEY, CDR2 SMNVEV (reference sequence). The CDR3 runs 15 residues. Study-wide results and caveats: About 5% was the fraction of naive CD4 clonotypes found shared across a few donors. Non-shared clonotypes displayed generation probabilities falling below those of clonotypes present in all four donors.

An even split of each subset's genomic DNA across several immunoSEQ plates was performed. Replicate PCRs run on sorted subsets employed 200 ng DNA, roughly 30,000 T cell genomes. Assay used: immunoSEQ multiplex PCR; TCRdb lists only in-frame clones, some missing. The data contain some 790,000 clones, around 70% of them singletons. The origin of this receptor is a woman aged 30 to 39 in good health. The chain joins TRBV27 to TRBJ2-5, with a weak D call TRBD2 (5 bases). The sample comprised memory CD4+ T cells sorted from blood. Subset in this sample: CD45RA-negative fraction. CDR3 sequence (DNA): TGTGCCAGCAGTTTACAATCGAGCGGTTCGGGGACCCAGTACTTC. This codes for CASSLQSSGSGTQYF.